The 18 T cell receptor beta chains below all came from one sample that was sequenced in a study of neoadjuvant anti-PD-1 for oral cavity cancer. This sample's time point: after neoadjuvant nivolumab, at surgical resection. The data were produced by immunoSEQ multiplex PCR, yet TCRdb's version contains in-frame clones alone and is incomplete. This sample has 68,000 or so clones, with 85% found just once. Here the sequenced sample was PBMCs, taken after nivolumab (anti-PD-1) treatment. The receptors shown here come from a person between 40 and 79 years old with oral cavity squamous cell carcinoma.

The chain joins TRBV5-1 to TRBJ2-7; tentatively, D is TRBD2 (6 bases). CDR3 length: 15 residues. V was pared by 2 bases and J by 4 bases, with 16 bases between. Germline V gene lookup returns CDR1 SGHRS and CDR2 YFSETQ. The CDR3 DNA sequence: TGCGCCAGCAGCTTCACGGGGGACGGCACTTACGAGCAGTACTTC. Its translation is CASSFTGDGTYEQYF.

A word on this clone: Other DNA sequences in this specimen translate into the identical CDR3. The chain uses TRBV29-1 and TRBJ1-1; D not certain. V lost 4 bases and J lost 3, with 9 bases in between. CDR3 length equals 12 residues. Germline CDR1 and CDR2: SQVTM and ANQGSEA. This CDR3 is CSVVGVDTEAFF. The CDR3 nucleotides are TGCAGCGTTGTGGGCGTGGACACTGAAGCTTTCTTT. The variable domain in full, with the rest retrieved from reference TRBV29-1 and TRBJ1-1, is SAVISQKPSRDICQRGTSLTIQCQVDSQVTMMFWYRQQPGQSLTLIATANQGSEATYESGFVIDKFPISRPNLTFSTLTVSNMSPEDSSIYLCSVVGVDTEAFFGQGTRLTVV.

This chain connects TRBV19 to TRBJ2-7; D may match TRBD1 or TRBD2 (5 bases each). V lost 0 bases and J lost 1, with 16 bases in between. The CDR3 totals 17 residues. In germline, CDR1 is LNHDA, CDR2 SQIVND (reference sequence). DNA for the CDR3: TGTGCCAGTAGTATAGATGGGGGTAAAGGGGCTTCCTACGAGCAGTACTTC. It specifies CASSIDGGKGASYEQYF.

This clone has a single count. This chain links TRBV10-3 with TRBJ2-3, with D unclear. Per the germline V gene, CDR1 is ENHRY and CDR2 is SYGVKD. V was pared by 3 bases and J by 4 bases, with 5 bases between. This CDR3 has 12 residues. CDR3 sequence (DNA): TGTGCCATCAGTGATGGGGCAGATACGCAGTATTTT. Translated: CAISDGADTQYF.

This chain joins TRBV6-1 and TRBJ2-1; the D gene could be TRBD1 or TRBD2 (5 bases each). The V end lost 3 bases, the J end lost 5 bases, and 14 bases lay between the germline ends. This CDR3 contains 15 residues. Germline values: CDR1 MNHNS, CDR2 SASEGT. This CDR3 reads CASSDRQRSHNEQFF. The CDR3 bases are TGTGCCAGCAGTGACAGACAGCGGTCCCACAATGAGCAGTTCTTC.

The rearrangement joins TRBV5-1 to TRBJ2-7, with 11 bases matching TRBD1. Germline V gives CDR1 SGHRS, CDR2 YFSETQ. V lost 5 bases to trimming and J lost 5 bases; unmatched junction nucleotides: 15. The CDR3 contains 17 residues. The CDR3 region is CASSLNALGQGADEQYF. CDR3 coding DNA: TGCGCCAGCAGTCTTAACGCCCTCGGACAGGGGGCGGACGAGCAGTACTTC.

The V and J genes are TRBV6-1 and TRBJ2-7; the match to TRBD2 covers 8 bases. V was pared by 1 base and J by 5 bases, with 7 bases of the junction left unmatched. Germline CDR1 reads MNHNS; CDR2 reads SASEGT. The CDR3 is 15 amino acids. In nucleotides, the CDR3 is TGTGCCAGCAGTGAAGGCAGGACTAGCAGGGACGAGCAGTACTTC. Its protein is CASSEGRTSRDEQYF.

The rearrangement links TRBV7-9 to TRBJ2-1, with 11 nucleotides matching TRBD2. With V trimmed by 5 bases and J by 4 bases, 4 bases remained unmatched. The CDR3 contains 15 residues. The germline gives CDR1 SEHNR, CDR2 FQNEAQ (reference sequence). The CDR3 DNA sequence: TGTGCCAGCAGCCAACTAGCGGGAGTATACAATGAGCAGTTCTTC. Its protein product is CASSQLAGVYNEQFF. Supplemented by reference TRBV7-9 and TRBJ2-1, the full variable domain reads DTGVSQNPRHKITKRGQNVTFRCDPISEHNRLYWYRQTLGQGPEFLTYFQNEAQLEKSRLLSDRFSAERPKGSFSTLEIQRTEQGDSAMYLCASSQLAGVYNEQFFGPGTRLTVL.

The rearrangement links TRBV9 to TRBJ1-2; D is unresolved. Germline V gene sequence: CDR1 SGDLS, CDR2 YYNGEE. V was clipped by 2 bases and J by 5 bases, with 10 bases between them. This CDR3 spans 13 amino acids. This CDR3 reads CASSVELGYGYTF. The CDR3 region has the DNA TGTGCCAGCAGCGTGGAGTTGGGATATGGCTACACCTTC. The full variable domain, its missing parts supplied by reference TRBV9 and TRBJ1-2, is DSGVTQTPKHLITATGQRVTLRCSPRSGDLSVYWYQQSLDQGLQFLIQYYNGEERAKGNILERFSAQQFPDLHSELNLSSLELGDSALYFCASSVELGYGYTFGSGTRLTVV.

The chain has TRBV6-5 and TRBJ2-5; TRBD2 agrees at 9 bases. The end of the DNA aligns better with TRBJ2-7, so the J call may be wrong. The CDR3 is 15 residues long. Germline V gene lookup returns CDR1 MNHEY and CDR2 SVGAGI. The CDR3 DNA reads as TGTGCCAGCAGTTACTTTCTAGCGGGGCCCTACGAGCAGTACTTC. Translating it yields CASSYFLAGPYEQYF.

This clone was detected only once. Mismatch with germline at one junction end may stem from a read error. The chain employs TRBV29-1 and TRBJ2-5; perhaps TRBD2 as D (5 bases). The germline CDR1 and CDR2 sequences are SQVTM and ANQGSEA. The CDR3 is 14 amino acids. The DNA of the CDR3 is TGCAGCGTCGTACTAAGCGGCGTAGAAGAGGCCCAGTACTTC. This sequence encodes CSVVLSGVEEAQYF. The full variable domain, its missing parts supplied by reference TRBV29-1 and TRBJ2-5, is SAVISQKPSRDICQRGTSLTIQCQVDSQVTMMFWYRQQPGQSLTLIATANQGSEATYESGFVIDKFPISRPNLTFSTLTVSNMSPEDSSIYLCSVVLSGVEEAQYFGPGTRLLVL.

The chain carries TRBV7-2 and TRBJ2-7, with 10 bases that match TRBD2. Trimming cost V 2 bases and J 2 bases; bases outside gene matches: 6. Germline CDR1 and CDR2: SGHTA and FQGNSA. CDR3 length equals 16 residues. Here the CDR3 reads CASSLLAGGSPYEQYF. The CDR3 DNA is TGTGCCAGCAGCTTATTAGCGGGAGGTAGTCCCTACGAGCAGTACTTC. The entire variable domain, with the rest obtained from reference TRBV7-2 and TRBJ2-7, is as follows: GAGVSQSPSNKVTEKGKDVELRCDPISGHTALYWYRQSLGQGLEFLIYFQGNSAPDKSGLPSDRFSAERTGGSVSTLTIQRTQQEDSAVYLCASSLLAGGSPYEQYFGPGTRLTVT.

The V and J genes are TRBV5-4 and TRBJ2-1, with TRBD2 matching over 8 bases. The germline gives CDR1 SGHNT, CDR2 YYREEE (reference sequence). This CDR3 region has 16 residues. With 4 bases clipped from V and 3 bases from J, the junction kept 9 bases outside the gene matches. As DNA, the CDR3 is TGTGCCAGCAGCCAGAGCGCCGGGACTAGCTACAATGAGCAGTTCTTC. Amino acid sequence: CASSQSAGTSYNEQFF.

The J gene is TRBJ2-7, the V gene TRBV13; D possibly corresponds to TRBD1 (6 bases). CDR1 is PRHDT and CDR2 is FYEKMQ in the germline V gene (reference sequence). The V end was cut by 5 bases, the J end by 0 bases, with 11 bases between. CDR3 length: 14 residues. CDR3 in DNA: TGTGCCAGCAGCCCGGACAGCCTCTCCTACGAGCAGTACTTC. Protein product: CASSPDSLSYEQYF.

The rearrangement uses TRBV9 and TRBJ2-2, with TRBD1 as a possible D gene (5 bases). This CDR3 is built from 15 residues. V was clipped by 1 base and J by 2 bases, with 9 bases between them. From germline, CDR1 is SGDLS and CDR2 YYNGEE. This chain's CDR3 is CASSVTGINTGELFF. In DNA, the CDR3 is TGTGCCAGCAGCGTAACAGGAATTAACACCGGGGAGCTGTTTTTT.

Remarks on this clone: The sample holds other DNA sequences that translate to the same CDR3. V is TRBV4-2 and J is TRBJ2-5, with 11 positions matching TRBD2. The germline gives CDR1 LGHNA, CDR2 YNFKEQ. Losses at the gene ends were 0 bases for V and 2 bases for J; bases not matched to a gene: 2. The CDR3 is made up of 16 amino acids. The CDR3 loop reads CASSQDSGRVQETQYF. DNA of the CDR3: TGTGCCAGCAGCCAAGATAGCGGGAGGGTACAAGAGACCCAGTACTTC.

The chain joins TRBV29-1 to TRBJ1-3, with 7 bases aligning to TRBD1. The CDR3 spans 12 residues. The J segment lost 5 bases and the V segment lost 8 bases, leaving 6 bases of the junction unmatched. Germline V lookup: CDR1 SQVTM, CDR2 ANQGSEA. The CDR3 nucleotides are TGCAGCTCGAGGGGGCAGCGAAACACCATATATTTT. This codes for CSSRGQRNTIYF.

CDR3 sequence: CASRHTDLNTGELFF. The DNA of the CDR3 is TGTGCCAGTCGACACACCGATTTGAACACCGGGGAGCTGTTTTTT. The chain has TRBV19 and TRBJ2-2, with D uncertain. There are 15 residues in the CDR3. Germline loops: CDR1 LNHDA, CDR2 SQIVND (reference sequence). Trimming stripped 8 bases from V and 1 base from J, with 14 bases between.